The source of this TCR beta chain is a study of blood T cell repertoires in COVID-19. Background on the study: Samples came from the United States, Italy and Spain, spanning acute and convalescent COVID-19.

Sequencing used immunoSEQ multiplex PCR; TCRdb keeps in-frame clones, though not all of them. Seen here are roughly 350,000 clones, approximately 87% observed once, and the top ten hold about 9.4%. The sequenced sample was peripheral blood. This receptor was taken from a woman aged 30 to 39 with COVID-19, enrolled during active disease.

Here the CDR3 reads CSITEEPNGYGYTF. The CDR3 bases are TGCAGTATAACGGAGGAACCAAACGGCTATGGCTACACCTTC. The J gene is TRBJ1-2, the V gene TRBV29-1, with D unclear. Per the germline V gene, CDR1 is SQVTM and CDR2 is ANQGSEA. The CDR3 is 14 amino acids.